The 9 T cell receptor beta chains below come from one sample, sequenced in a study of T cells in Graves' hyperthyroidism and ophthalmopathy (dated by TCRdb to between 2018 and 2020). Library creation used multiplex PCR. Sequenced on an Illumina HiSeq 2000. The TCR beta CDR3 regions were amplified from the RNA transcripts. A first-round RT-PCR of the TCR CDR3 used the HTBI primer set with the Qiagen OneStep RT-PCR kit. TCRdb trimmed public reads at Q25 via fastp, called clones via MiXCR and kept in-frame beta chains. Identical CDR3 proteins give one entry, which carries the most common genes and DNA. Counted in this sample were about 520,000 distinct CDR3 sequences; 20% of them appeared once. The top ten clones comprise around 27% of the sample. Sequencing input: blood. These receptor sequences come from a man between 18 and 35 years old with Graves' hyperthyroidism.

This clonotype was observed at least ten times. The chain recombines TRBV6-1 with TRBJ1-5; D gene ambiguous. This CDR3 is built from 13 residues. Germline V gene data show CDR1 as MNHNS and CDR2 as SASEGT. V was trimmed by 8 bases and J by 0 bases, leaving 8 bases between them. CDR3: CASGPYSNQPQHF. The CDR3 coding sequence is TGTGCCAGCGGCCCTTATAGCAATCAGCCCCAGCATTTT.

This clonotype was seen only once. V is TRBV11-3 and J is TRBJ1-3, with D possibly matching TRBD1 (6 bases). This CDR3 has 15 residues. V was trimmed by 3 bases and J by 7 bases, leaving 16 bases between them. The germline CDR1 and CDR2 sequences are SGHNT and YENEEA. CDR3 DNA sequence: TGTGCCAGCAGCTTGGGGACAATACTCGAGAACACCATATATTTT. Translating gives CASSLGTILENTIYF.

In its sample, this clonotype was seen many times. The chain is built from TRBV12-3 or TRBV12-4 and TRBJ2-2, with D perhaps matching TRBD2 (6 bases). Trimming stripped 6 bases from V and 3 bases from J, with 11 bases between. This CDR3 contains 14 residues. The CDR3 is CASSPRGDTGELFF. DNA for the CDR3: TGTGCCAGCAGCCCGCGGGGAGACACCGGGGAGCTGTTTTTT.

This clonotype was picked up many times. DNA of the CDR3: TGTGCCAGCAGTGAAAGTGGGGTTGAAAACACCGGGGAGCTGTTTTTT. It is translated as CASSESGVENTGELFF. The gene calls are TRBV2 and TRBJ2-2; D not resolved. CDR1 is SNHLY and CDR2 is FYNNEI in the germline V gene. The ends were cut back, 2 bases at V and 2 bases at J, with 12 bases in the middle. This CDR3 contains 16 residues.

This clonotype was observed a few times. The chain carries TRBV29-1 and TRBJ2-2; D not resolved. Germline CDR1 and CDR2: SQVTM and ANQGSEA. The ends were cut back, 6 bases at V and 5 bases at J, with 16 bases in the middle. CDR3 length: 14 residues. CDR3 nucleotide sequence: TGCAGCGTATTATCAACCTCGGGTACCGGGGAGCTGTTTTTT. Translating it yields CSVLSTSGTGELFF.

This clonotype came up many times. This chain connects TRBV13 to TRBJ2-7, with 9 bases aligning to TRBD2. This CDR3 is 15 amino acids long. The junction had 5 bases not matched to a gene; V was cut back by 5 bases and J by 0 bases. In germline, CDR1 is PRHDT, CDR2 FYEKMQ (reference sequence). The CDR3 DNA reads TGTGCCAGCAGCCTGACTAGCGGTTTCTCCTACGAGCAGTACTTC. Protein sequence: CASSLTSGFSYEQYF.

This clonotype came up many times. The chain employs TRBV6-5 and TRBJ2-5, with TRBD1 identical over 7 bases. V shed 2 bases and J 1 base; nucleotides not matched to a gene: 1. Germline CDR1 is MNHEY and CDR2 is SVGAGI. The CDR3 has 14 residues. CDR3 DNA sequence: TGTGCCAGCAGTTACGGGGACAGCCAAGAGACCCAGTACTTC. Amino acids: CASSYGDSQETQYF.

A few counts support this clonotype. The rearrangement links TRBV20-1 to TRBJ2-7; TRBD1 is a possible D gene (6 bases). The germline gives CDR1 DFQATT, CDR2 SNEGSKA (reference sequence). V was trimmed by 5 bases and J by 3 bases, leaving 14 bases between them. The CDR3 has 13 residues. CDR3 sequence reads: CSAVQGQDYEQYF. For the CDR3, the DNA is TGCAGTGCTGTACAGGGCCAAGACTACGAGCAGTACTTC.

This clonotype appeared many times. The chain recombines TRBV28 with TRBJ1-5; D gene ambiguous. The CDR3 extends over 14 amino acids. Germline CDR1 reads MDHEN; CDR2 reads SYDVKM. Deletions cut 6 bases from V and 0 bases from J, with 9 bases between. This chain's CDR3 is CASSGPYSNQPQHF. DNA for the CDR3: TGTGCCAGCAGCGGCCCCTATAGCAATCAGCCCCAGCATTTT. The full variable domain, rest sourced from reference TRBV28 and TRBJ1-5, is DVKVTQSSRYLVKRTGEKVFLECVQDMDHENMFWYRQDPGLGLRLIYFSYDVKMKEKGDIPEGYSVSREKKERFSLILESASTNQTSMYLCASSGPYSNQPQHFGDGTRLSIL.